Presented here are 25 T cell receptor beta chains from one specimen sequenced in a study of T-cell memory formation after mild COVID-19. TCRdb re-derived calls from the 5' RACE reads in MiXCR, one entry per CDR3 protein. Of 250,000 to 400,000 distinct CDR3 sequences listed, approximately 14% are singletons. The sequenced material came from PBMCs or a T cell subset sorted from them (not recorded which). The receptors here all came from a man between 18 and 35 years old who had mild COVID-19 (a few samples of this study predate the infection). Cell type and time point are not known.

This clonotype was seen only a few times. This rearrangement joins TRBV6-2 or TRBV6-3 to TRBJ2-7, with a possible D match to TRBD2 (6 bases). CDR1 is MNHEY and CDR2 is SVGEGT in the germline V gene. The CDR3 has 18 residues. V was pared by 2 bases and J by 2 bases, with 22 bases between. This CDR3 reads CASSYLGGGSGSTYEQYF. The CDR3 region has the DNA TGTGCCAGCAGTTACCTGGGAGGAGGTAGCGGAAGCACCTACGAGCAGTACTTC.

The genes are TRBV3-1 and TRBJ1-1; unclear D gene. Germline-derived CDR1 and CDR2 are LGHDT and YNNKEL (reference sequence). Trimming left V 2 bases short and J 6 bases short, with 13 bases between. This CDR3 is 14 amino acids long. This CDR3 is CASSQTASRSEAFF. The DNA of the CDR3 is TGTGCCAGCAGCCAAACCGCGAGTAGGTCTGAAGCTTTCTTT.

There are a few counts of this clonotype. J is TRBJ2-6 and V is TRBV6-2 or TRBV6-3; no clear D. Germline CDR1 reads MNHEY; CDR2 reads SVGEGT. V was pared by 2 bases and J by 0 bases, with 5 bases between. The CDR3 extends over 15 amino acids. The CDR3 loop is CASSYPSSGANVLTF. The CDR3 DNA reads as TGTGCCAGCAGTTACCCGTCCTCTGGGGCCAACGTCCTGACTTTC.

This clonotype came up once. Being one base from a much bigger clone, this may be a read error. The chain combines TRBV4-3 with TRBJ1-2; D is possibly TRBD1 (5 bases). The CDR3 length is 11 residues. Germline CDR1 and CDR2: LGHNA and YSLEER. CDR3 residues: CAISQGRAYTF. The CDR3 region has the DNA TGCGCCATCAGCCAAGGCAGGGCCTACACCTTC.

The V gene is TRBV13, the J gene TRBJ2-5; 14 nucleotides agree with TRBD2. Germline loops: CDR1 PRHDT, CDR2 FYEKMQ (reference sequence). The CDR3 runs to 16 residues. Trimming cost V 5 bases and J 2 bases; bases outside gene matches: 4. The CDR3, as DNA: TGTGCCAGCAGCCCCCGACTAGCGGGGGGGCAAGAGACCCAGTACTTC. Amino acid sequence: CASSPRLAGGQETQYF.

The J gene is TRBJ1-1, the V gene TRBV5-1, with D possibly being TRBD1 (6 bases). V shed 0 bases and J shed 3 bases, with 12 bases lying between them. CDR3 length equals 15 residues. The germline CDR1 and CDR2 sequences are SGHRS and YFSETQ. The CDR3 bases are TGCGCCAGCAGCTTGGGGACAGACTCATACACTGAAGCTTTCTTT. This gives the protein CASSLGTDSYTEAFF.

This sequence joins TRBV11-2 and TRBJ1-2; 7 bases agree with TRBD1. The CDR3 extends over 13 amino acids. Germline V gene lookup returns CDR1 SGHAT and CDR2 FQNNGV. Trimming at V came to 5 bases and at J to 5 bases, leaving 5 bases not matched to a gene. The CDR3 reads CASSESTGYGYTF. DNA of the CDR3: TGTGCCAGCAGCGAATCGACAGGGTATGGCTACACCTTC.

This sequence joins TRBV11-2 and TRBJ2-5; 10 nucleotides align to TRBD1. CDR1 is SGHAT and CDR2 is FQNNGV in the germline V gene. V lost 6 bases, J lost 3 bases, and 10 bases stayed unmatched. The CDR3 has 16 residues. The CDR3 sequence: CASSRGGQGYKETQYF. Here the CDR3 DNA reads TGTGCCAGCAGTCGAGGGGGACAGGGGTACAAAGAGACCCAGTACTTC. The full variable domain, its missing parts supplied by reference TRBV11-2 and TRBJ2-5, is EAGVAQSPRYKIIEKRQSVAFWCNPISGHATLYWYQQILGQGPKLLIQFQNNGVVDDSQLPKDRFSAERLKGVDSTLKIQPAKLEDSAVYLCASSRGGQGYKETQYFGPGTRLLVL.

This clonotype was seen a handful of times. The rearrangement joins TRBV20-1 to TRBJ2-2; unclear D gene. The germline V gene encodes CDR1 DFQATT and CDR2 SNEGSKA (reference sequence). This CDR3 region has 13 residues. Trimming pared 6 bases from V and 1 base from J, leaving 9 bases between. CDR3 in DNA: TGCAGTGCGACTCCTGGGAACACCGGGGAGCTGTTTTTT. Encoded protein: CSATPGNTGELFF.

This clonotype occurred a few times. This chain links TRBV4-3 with TRBJ1-2, with D perhaps TRBD1 (5 bases). From germline, CDR1 is LGHNA and CDR2 YSLEER. This CDR3 comprises 17 residues. Deletions cut 2 bases from V and 0 bases from J, with 16 bases between. CDR3 nucleotides: TGCGCCAGCAGCCAACAACTAGGGGTTTCATCTAACTATGGCTACACCTTC. Translated, it gives CASSQQLGVSSNYGYTF.

The rearrangement links TRBV3-1 to TRBJ2-3; D gene ambiguous. Germline V CDR1 and CDR2: LGHDT, YNNKEL (reference sequence). V was clipped by 3 bases and J by 0 bases, with 7 bases between them. The CDR3 is made up of 14 amino acids. CDR3 sequence reads: CASSQTTSTDTQYF. The CDR3 DNA sequence: TGTGCCAGCAGCCAGACAACTAGCACAGATACGCAGTATTTT.

This clonotype was seen a handful of times. The V and J genes are TRBV29-1 and TRBJ2-1; 8 nucleotides line up with TRBD1. CDR3 length: 13 amino acids. Germline loops: CDR1 SQVTM, CDR2 ANQGSEA. V lost 3 bases to trimming and J lost 6 bases; unmatched junction nucleotides: 4. The CDR3 loop reads CSVDIQGGNEQFF. For the CDR3, the DNA is TGCAGCGTTGATATACAGGGGGGCAATGAGCAGTTCTTC.

This sequence joins TRBV6-5 and TRBJ2-4, with TRBD2 as a possible D gene (6 bases). CDR3 length: 15 residues. Trimming cost V 6 bases and J 1 base, with 13 bases left between them. The germline CDR1 and CDR2 sequences are MNHEY and SVGAGI. CDR3 in amino acids: CASRHTRGAKNIQYF. CDR3 bases: TGTGCCAGCAGACATACACGGGGGGCCAAAAACATTCAGTACTTC.

This clonotype was detected only a few times. This chain connects TRBV30 to TRBJ1-1, with D uncertain. V was pared by 1 base and J by 1 base, with 16 bases between. Germline CDR1 GTSNPN, CDR2 SVGIG (reference sequence). The CDR3 is 16 residues long. CDR3 bases: TGTGCCTGGAGTGAATACCCGTCCGGCGGGAACACTGAAGCTTTCTTT. It translates to CAWSEYPSGGNTEAFF.

This clonotype was observed a handful of times. The chain has TRBV20-1 and TRBJ2-3; D is possibly TRBD2 (6 bases). The germline V and J ends were trimmed by 5 bases and 1 base, with 13 bases remaining between them. The CDR3 contains 14 residues. Germline CDR1 reads DFQATT; CDR2 reads SNEGSKA (reference sequence). CDR3: CSAPPGLRTDTQYF. CDR3 sequence (DNA): TGCAGTGCTCCTCCGGGACTCCGCACAGATACGCAGTATTTT.

V and J are TRBV27 and TRBJ1-2; D is unclear. Germline V gene data show CDR1 as MNHEY and CDR2 as SMNVEV (reference sequence). V lost 5 bases to trimming and J lost 1 base, with 8 bases between them. The CDR3 length is 13 residues. The CDR3 nucleotides read TGTGCCAGCAGTACTGACATTAACTATGGCTACACCTTC. The encoded protein is CASSTDINYGYTF.

The chain is built from TRBV10-1 and TRBJ1-5; D ambiguous. CDR1 is WNHNN, CDR2 SYGVQD, per germline (reference sequence). Trimming pared 5 bases from V and 1 base from J, leaving 6 bases between. This CDR3 is 13 amino acids long. CDR3 amino acids: CASSRRSNQPQHF. The CDR3 region has the DNA TGCGCCAGCAGTCGGCGGAGCAATCAGCCCCAGCATTTT.

This clonotype has more than one count but fewer than ten. V is TRBV7-9 and J is TRBJ2-1; no reliable D call. The germline V gene encodes CDR1 SEHNR and CDR2 FQNEAQ (reference sequence). The CDR3 runs 13 residues. V was cut by 0 bases and J by 6 bases, with 6 bases left in between. The CDR3 nucleotides are TGTGCCAGCAGCTTAGCACCCCTCAATGAGCAGTTCTTC. Translating it yields CASSLAPLNEQFF.

This clonotype was found a few times. The chain employs TRBV20-1 and TRBJ1-1, with D possibly TRBD1 on 6 matching bases. V was clipped by 6 bases and J by 6 bases, with 8 bases between them. Germline CDR1 and CDR2: DFQATT and SNEGSKA (reference sequence). The length of the CDR3 is 10 residues. CDR3 DNA sequence: TGCAGTGCCGGGGGCCCTGAAGCTTTCTTT. Translating it yields CSAGGPEAFF.

V is TRBV6-2 or TRBV6-3 and J is TRBJ2-3; D is undetermined. V lost 4 bases to trimming and J lost 2 bases, with 7 bases between them. CDR3 length equals 13 residues. Germline V gene lookup returns CDR1 MNHEY and CDR2 SVGEGT. The CDR3 sequence is CASSSEITDTQYF. The CDR3 bases are TGTGCCAGCAGTTCTGAGATCACAGATACGCAGTATTTT.

This clonotype has just a few counts. This chain connects TRBV6-6 to TRBJ2-3; D call uncertain. The CDR3 consists of 12 residues. Per germline, CDR1 MNHNY and CDR2 SVGAGI (reference sequence). V shed 5 bases and J shed 6 bases, with 9 bases lying between them. The CDR3 loop is CASSPFKDTQYF. Written as DNA, the CDR3 is TGTGCCAGCAGTCCATTCAAGGATACGCAGTATTTT.

The CDR3 here is CAISERADSYEQYF. CDR3 bases: TGTGCCATCAGTGAGAGGGCCGACTCCTACGAGCAGTACTTC. The gene calls are TRBV10-3 and TRBJ2-7; no reliable D call. V was cut by 2 bases and J by 0 bases, with 8 bases left in between. This CDR3 contains 14 residues. Germline V lookup: CDR1 ENHRY, CDR2 SYGVKD.

The rearrangement uses TRBV5-5 and TRBJ2-1, with D possibly being TRBD1 or TRBD2 (6 bases each). V lost 9 bases to trimming and J lost 5 bases, with 18 bases between them. The CDR3 runs to 14 residues. Germline CDR1 and CDR2: SGHKS and YYEKEE (reference sequence). This CDR3 is CATRRDTLNNEQFF. The CDR3 coding sequence is TGTGCCACGAGGAGGGACACCCTCAACAATGAGCAGTTCTTC.

This clonotype was seen more than once but under ten times. The CDR3: CASSQETGGGRETQYF. The CDR3 DNA reads TGCGCCAGCAGCCAGGAGACAGGGGGGGGCCGGGAGACCCAGTACTTC. The chain employs TRBV4-1 and TRBJ2-5; 9 bases match TRBD1. The CDR3 runs to 16 residues. Germline assignment: CDR1 MGHRA and CDR2 YSYEKL. V lost 3 bases to trimming and J lost 5 bases; unmatched junction nucleotides: 10.

The V and J genes are TRBV7-2 and TRBJ2-2, with unresolved D. The V end lost 4 bases, the J end lost 0 bases, and 12 bases lay between the germline ends. This CDR3 spans 16 amino acids. Germline CDR1 SGHTA, CDR2 FQGNSA. The CDR3 loop is CASSSRDRANTGELFF. The CDR3 nucleotides are TGTGCCAGCAGCTCTCGAGATAGGGCGAACACCGGGGAGCTGTTTTTT.